The source of this T cell receptor beta chain is a study of blood T cell repertoires in COVID-19. Study in general: Sample material is recorded as cDNA or gDNA derived from T cells, B-cell-depleted T cells, or PBMCs.

Germline V gene lookup returns CDR1 GTSNPN and CDR2 SVGIG (reference sequence). The CDR3 spans 12 residues. V shed 3 bases and J shed 2 bases, with 7 bases lying between them. In the study's own analysis: Counts of nucleated cells, estimated from reference gene primer amplification, were obtained. The repertoire was sequenced with immunoSEQ multiplex PCR; TCRdb's copy has only in-frame clones and lacks some. V, J and clone size reflect that table, while D and trimming were determined from the DNA. The table includes approximately 64,000 clones, roughly 86% detected once. Specimen: peripheral blood. This sequence originates from a woman aged 70-85 years with acute or convalescent COVID-19. V and J are TRBV30 and TRBJ1-1; D gene unclear. The CDR3 nucleotides read TGTGCCTGGAGGAGAGGCAACACTGAAGCTTTCTTT. Translating it yields CAWRRGNTEAFF.